One and the same sample provided the 26 T cell receptor beta chains below, sequenced in a study of a mutant IDH1 vaccine in newly diagnosed glioma. The sample's time point: baseline, week 1 (first vaccination visit). Treatment noted: pre-vaccination baseline after standard-of-care therapy. Produced via immunoSEQ multiplex PCR; TCRdb's table is partial and in-frame only. This table has about 24,000 clones, approximately 89% appearing once. The source material was PBMCs, sampled from a glioma patient treated with radiotherapy, temozolomide or both. The receptor source for this set is a man aged 25-40 years with glioma.

This chain connects TRBV6-5 to TRBJ1-2, with unresolved D. The germline CDR1 and CDR2 sequences are MNHEY and SVGAGI. The CDR3 length is 14 residues. Trimming pared 4 bases from V and 8 bases from J, leaving 17 bases between. In DNA, the CDR3 is TGTGCCAGCAGTTTCTCCGATGAGGACTCCGGCTACACCTTC. Protein sequence: CASSFSDEDSGYTF.

The chain couples TRBV5-1 to TRBJ1-1; 10 nucleotides agree with TRBD1. Germline CDR1 SGHRS, CDR2 YFSETQ. Trimming removed 4 bases from V and 4 bases from J; junction bases left unmatched: 7. The CDR3 is 15 amino acids. The CDR3 sequence is CASSPGQGRVTEAFF. CDR3 bases: TGCGCCAGCAGCCCGGGACAGGGGAGGGTCACTGAAGCTTTCTTT. Complete variable domain (other parts from reference TRBV5-1 and TRBJ1-1): KAGVTQTPRYLIKTRGQQVTLSCSPISGHRSVSWYQQTPGQGLQFLFEYFSETQRNKGNFPGRFSGRQFSNSRSEMNVSTLELGDSALYLCASSPGQGRVTEAFFGQGTRLTVV.

The chain carries TRBV6-1 and TRBJ2-3; TRBD2 might be the D (5 bases). V gave up 8 bases and J gave up 4 bases, with 13 bases separating them. The CDR3 is 13 residues long. Germline V gene lookup returns CDR1 MNHNS and CDR2 SASEGT. The DNA of the CDR3 is TGTGCCAGCCTCACTAGAATCCCAGATACGCAGTATTTT. Residues: CASLTRIPDTQYF.

V and J are TRBV19 and TRBJ2-7; TRBD2 matches 8 bases. Germline-derived CDR1 and CDR2 are LNHDA and SQIVND (reference sequence). The CDR3 totals 15 residues. With 1 base clipped from V and 2 bases from J, the junction kept 4 bases outside the gene matches. Written as DNA, the CDR3 is TGTGCCAGTAGTATAGCGAGCGGGAGCCCCTACGAGCAGTACTTC. It yields the protein CASSIASGSPYEQYF.

The chain carries TRBV29-1 and TRBJ2-2; 9 bases agree with TRBD1. V dropped 7 bases and J dropped 5; count of bases not matched to a gene: 5. This CDR3 spans 13 amino acids. CDR1 SQVTM and CDR2 ANQGSEA come from the germline V gene. CDR3 bases: TGCAGCGCCGGGACAGGGCTGACCGGGGAGCTGTTTTTT. Translation gives CSAGTGLTGELFF.

This rearrangement joins TRBV30 to TRBJ2-7; D gene unclear. V lost 1 base and J 3 bases, leaving 7 bases between the germline ends. This CDR3 is 12 amino acids long. Germline V gene sequence: CDR1 GTSNPN, CDR2 SVGIG (reference sequence). The CDR3 region is CAWSADGYEQYF. The CDR3 region has the DNA TGTGCCTGGAGTGCAGACGGCTACGAGCAGTACTTC.

CDR3: CASSPWTGTNQPQHF. The CDR3 coding sequence is TGCGCCAGCAGCCCTTGGACAGGAACAAATCAGCCCCAGCATTTT. The chain has TRBV5-1 and TRBJ1-5; 7 positions agree with TRBD1. Germline V CDR1 and CDR2: SGHRS, YFSETQ. The CDR3 has 15 residues. The V gene end was trimmed by 4 bases and the J gene end by 4 bases; junction bases not matched to a gene: 8. The whole variable domain, remainder taken from reference TRBV5-1 and TRBJ1-5, is KAGVTQTPRYLIKTRGQQVTLSCSPISGHRSVSWYQQTPGQGLQFLFEYFSETQRNKGNFPGRFSGRQFSNSRSEMNVSTLELGDSALYLCASSPWTGTNQPQHFGDGTRLSIL.

This clone was counted only a few times. V gene TRBV18 combines with J gene TRBJ2-7, with TRBD2 matching 10 bases. Germline lookup yields CDR1 KGHSH and CDR2 LQKENI. Trimming cost V 5 bases and J 1 base; bases outside gene matches: 2. The CDR3 consists of 14 residues. The CDR3 bases are TGTGCCAGCTCATTAGCGGGAGGTTCCTACGAGCAGTACTTC. It yields the protein CASSLAGGSYEQYF.

The chain combines TRBV19 with TRBJ2-1; D is perhaps TRBD1 (6 bases). Germline values: CDR1 LNHDA, CDR2 SQIVND (reference sequence). Between the trimmed V and J ends, which lost 5 bases and 2 bases, there was a span of 10 bases. This CDR3 contains 14 residues. CDR3 protein: CASSPRQAYNEQFF. CDR3 nucleotide sequence: TGTGCCAGTAGTCCTCGACAGGCCTACAATGAGCAGTTCTTC. Based on the CDR3 plus reference TRBV19 and TRBJ2-1, the full variable domain is DGGITQSPKYLFRKEGQNVTLSCEQNLNHDAMYWYRQDPGQGLRLIYYSQIVNDFQKGDIAEGYSVSREKKESFPLTVTSAQKNPTAFYLCASSPRQAYNEQFFGPGTRLTVL.

V is TRBV7-2 and J is TRBJ2-3; 15 bases are shared with TRBD2. The V gene's germline CDR1 is SGHTA and CDR2 FQGNSA. After removal of 4 bases from V and 3 bases from J, the junction contained 2 bases not matched to a gene. The CDR3 is made up of 16 amino acids. The CDR3 sequence is CASSSGLAGGTDTQYF. CDR3 DNA sequence: TGTGCCAGCAGCTCGGGACTAGCGGGAGGTACAGATACGCAGTATTTT.

The chain has TRBV7-2 and TRBJ2-7, with D unresolved. Trimming removed 1 base from V and 3 bases from J, with 10 bases in between. Germline CDR1 and CDR2: SGHTA and FQGNSA. This CDR3 region has 14 residues. For the CDR3, the DNA is TGTGCCAGCAGCTTAGAGGTGATAAACTACGAGCAGTACTTC. This codes for CASSLEVINYEQYF.

The V gene is TRBV27, the J gene TRBJ2-1, with TRBD2 matching over 10 bases. Unmatched junction bases numbered 5, after V lost 7 bases and J lost 8 bases. The CDR3 runs 13 residues. The germline V gene has CDR1 MNHEY and CDR2 SMNVEV (reference sequence). CDR3 nucleotides: TGTGCCAGCACTCGAGCGGGAGGGGATGAGCAGTTCTTC. Amino acid sequence: CASTRAGGDEQFF.

For the CDR3, the DNA is TGTGCCTGGATTCCCGCCGGGGGGCTCGAGCAGTACTTC. Protein sequence: CAWIPAGGLEQYF. This sequence joins TRBV30 and TRBJ2-7; D might be TRBD2 (7 bases). Trimming pared 4 bases from V and 6 bases from J, leaving 16 bases between. This CDR3 has 13 residues. The germline V gene encodes CDR1 GTSNPN and CDR2 SVGIG (reference sequence).

This clone was seen only a few times. This rearrangement joins TRBV30 to TRBJ2-7; D remains unclear. V was shortened by 2 bases and J by 2 bases, with 4 bases between the two germline ends. This CDR3 region has 11 residues. The germline V gene has CDR1 GTSNPN and CDR2 SVGIG (reference sequence). This CDR3 is CAWSQAYEQYF. CDR3 DNA sequence: TGTGCCTGGAGTCAAGCCTACGAGCAGTACTTC.

V gene TRBV2 combines with J gene TRBJ2-2; perhaps TRBD1 as D (6 bases). V was trimmed by 4 bases and J by 4 bases, leaving 13 bases between them. Germline V gene sequence: CDR1 SNHLY, CDR2 FYNNEI. The CDR3 length is 15 residues. The CDR3 coding sequence is TGTGCCAGCAGTGTATTCACAGGGCGCACCGGGGAGCTGTTTTTT. Its protein product is CASSVFTGRTGELFF.

There are a few counts of this clone. J is TRBJ1-2 and V is TRBV14, with unresolved D. Trimming stripped 7 bases from V and 4 bases from J, with 13 bases between. CDR1 and CDR2 from the germline V gene are SGHDN and FVKESK. This CDR3 is built from 13 residues. The CDR3 protein is CASTPGGSYGYTF. The CDR3 nucleotides read TGTGCCAGCACCCCGGGAGGGTCCTATGGCTACACCTTC. Full variable domain (rest looked up from reference TRBV14 and TRBJ1-2): EAGVTQFPSHSVIEKGQTVTLRCDPISGHDNLYWYRRVMGKEIKFLLHFVKESKQDESGMPNNRFLAERTGGTYSTLKVQPAELEDSGVYFCASTPGGSYGYTFGSGTRLTVV.

This chain links TRBV29-1 with TRBJ1-1; tentative D call: TRBD1 (5 bases). Deletions cut 5 bases from V and 1 base from J, with 17 bases between. The germline gives CDR1 SQVTM, CDR2 ANQGSEA. The CDR3 sequence is 15 residues long. The CDR3 here is CSVSWGTISNTEAFF. Written as DNA, the CDR3 is TGCAGCGTTTCCTGGGGGACGATATCGAACACTGAAGCTTTCTTT.

The chain carries TRBV6-4 and TRBJ2-6; D is unclear. The CDR3 is 15 residues long. The germline gives CDR1 MRHNA, CDR2 SNTAGT. V was trimmed by 7 bases and J by 0 bases, leaving 10 bases between them. The CDR3 here is CASTLRASGANVLTF. For the CDR3, the DNA is TGTGCCAGCACTCTCCGAGCCTCTGGGGCCAACGTCCTGACTTTC.

The J gene is TRBJ2-5, the V gene TRBV12-5; D is uncertain. Germline V gene lookup returns CDR1 LGHNT and CDR2 FRNRAP. The CDR3 extends over 12 amino acids. V was cut by 5 bases and J by 7 bases, with 11 bases left in between. The CDR3 bases are TGTGCTAGTGGTATTCAACCGTGGACCCAGTACTTC. Translation gives CASGIQPWTQYF.

Only one count was recorded for this clone. The J gene is TRBJ2-1, the V gene TRBV6-6, with D maybe TRBD2 (6 bases). The CDR3 spans 15 residues. Germline V gene sequence: CDR1 MNHNY, CDR2 SVGAGI (reference sequence). The V end was cut by 2 bases, the J end by 8 bases, with 16 bases between. The CDR3 loop reads CASSYGGTNSDEQFF. In DNA, the CDR3 is TGTGCCAGCAGTTACGGCGGGACCAATTCGGATGAGCAGTTCTTC.

This rearrangement joins TRBV15 to TRBJ2-7, with no clear D. There are 16 residues in the CDR3. CDR1 is LNHNV and CDR2 is YYDKDF in the germline V gene (reference sequence). The V end lost 3 bases, the J end lost 0 bases, and 15 bases lay between the germline ends. The CDR3 nucleotides read TGTGCCACCAGCAGCCCCAAAGACACCAACTCCTACGAGCAGTACTTC. Its translation is CATSSPKDTNSYEQYF.

The chain links TRBV6-6 to TRBJ1-3, with TRBD1 matching 11 bases. The V and J ends lost 1 base and 8 bases, in that order; junction bases with no gene match: 7. Per the germline V gene, CDR1 is MNHNY and CDR2 is SVGAGI (reference sequence). This CDR3 contains 16 residues. DNA for the CDR3: TGTGCCAGCAGTTACTTTGGACAGGGGGCCGGCCACACCATATATTTT. It specifies CASSYFGQGAGHTIYF.

This chain uses TRBV18 with TRBJ2-1, with TRBD1 identical over 8 bases. The J segment lost 5 bases and the V segment lost 6 bases, leaving 3 bases of the junction unmatched. The CDR3 covers 13 residues. The V gene's germline CDR1 is KGHSH and CDR2 LQKENI. The CDR3 loop reads CASSTGQDNEQFF. The CDR3 nucleotides read TGTGCCAGCTCTACGGGACAGGACAATGAGCAGTTCTTC.

The rearrangement links TRBV29-1 to TRBJ1-1; 7 bases agree with TRBD1. The CDR3 is made up of 11 amino acids. The junction had 4 bases not matched to a gene; V was cut back by 7 bases and J by 5 bases. CDR1 is SQVTM and CDR2 is ANQGSEA in the germline V gene. This chain's CDR3 is CSGQGWTEAFF. CDR3 DNA: TGCAGCGGACAGGGTTGGACTGAAGCTTTCTTT.

This chain joins TRBV6-1 and TRBJ2-3; 7 bases agree with TRBD1. The CDR3 extends over 12 amino acids. CDR1 and CDR2 from the germline V gene are MNHNS and SASEGT. Trimming took 9 bases from V and 4 from J; bases not matched to a gene: 4. The CDR3 sequence is CASDQGADTQYF. For the CDR3, the DNA is TGTGCCAGTGATCAGGGGGCAGATACGCAGTATTTT.

The genes are TRBV19 and TRBJ2-7; D possibly corresponds to TRBD2 (5 bases). V was pared by 7 bases and J by 2 bases, with 15 bases between. The CDR3 sequence is 14 residues long. Germline V CDR1 and CDR2: LNHDA, SQIVND (reference sequence). CDR3 residues: CASKEAPGPYEQYF. CDR3 DNA: TGTGCCAGTAAGGAGGCTCCCGGCCCCTACGAGCAGTACTTC.